Described below is a single T cell receptor beta chain sequence and its context. These data are taken from a study of blood T cell repertoires in COVID-19. This CDR3 has 13 amino acids. CDR1 WNHNN and CDR2 SYGVQD come from the germline V gene (reference sequence). V was pared by 8 bases and J by 9 bases, with 7 bases of the junction left unmatched. Sequencing used immunoSEQ multiplex PCR; TCRdb keeps in-frame clones, though not all of them. The sample gives 130,000 to 150,000 clones, 84% of which show up once; roughly 5.5% is in the top ten. The receptor comes from a woman in her forties or fifties who had been exposed to COVID-19. The material sequenced was PBMCs or T cells enriched from blood (not recorded which). This chain uses TRBV10-1 with TRBJ1-6; 7 bases are shared with TRBD1. CDR3 nucleotides: TGCGCCAGCCAACAGGGGACGAGTTCACCCCTCCACTTT. The encoded protein is CASQQGTSSPLHF.